This T cell receptor (beta chain) was retrieved from a study of cytomegalovirus exposure and HLA in healthy donors. This CDR3 spans 13 amino acids. V was clipped by 6 bases and J by 6 bases, with 12 bases between them. CDR1 MNHNS and CDR2 SASEGT come from the germline V gene. Both 60 Vbeta primers and 13 Jbeta primers went into the PCR. Sequencing used immunoSEQ multiplex PCR; TCRdb keeps in-frame clones, though not all of them. This table holds roughly 150,000 clones, approximately 79% found once. Sequenced material: PBMCs. The rearrangement links TRBV6-1 to TRBJ1-5, with D tentatively TRBD1 (6 bases). This sequence was found in a male donor in good health and CMV-seronegative. The CDR3 region is CASRAGVPQPQHF. The CDR3 DNA reads TGTGCCAGCAGAGCAGGGGTTCCTCAGCCCCAGCATTTT.